This TCR beta chain comes out of a study of cytomegalovirus exposure and HLA in healthy donors. Whole-study context: Some 91 million unique TCRs from HLA-typed donors were held in an early release of data. Broader study findings: The study listed under 200 cytomegalovirus-associated TCR beta chains.

The germline gives CDR1 SEHNR, CDR2 FQNEAQ (reference sequence). The length of the CDR3 is 14 residues. The PCR ran on 60 Vbeta and 13 Jbeta primers. TCRdb's table, derived via immunoSEQ multiplex PCR, lists solely in-frame clones and lacks some. Here the sample spans about 170,000 clones, 80% to 90% being singletons. As concerns this clone: What it binds is unknown. The junction departs from the called germline gene at one end, perhaps through a read error.

The receptor's source is a man younger than 45 in good health and CMV-seropositive. The chain joins TRBV7-9 to TRBJ2-7; a weak D match, TRBD2 (6 bases). What was sequenced was PBMCs. This CDR3 is CSSSLSSEAGRQYF. The CDR3 nucleotides read TGTTCCAGCAGCTTATCTTCCGAGGCCGGGAGGCAGTACTTC.